The entry below gives a single T cell receptor (beta chain) sequence along with its context. V shed 3 bases and J 7 bases; nucleotides not matched to a gene: 7. The CDR3 contains 15 residues. The germline gives CDR1 SGHRS, CDR2 YFSETQ. The repertoire was sequenced with immunoSEQ multiplex PCR; TCRdb's copy has only in-frame clones and lacks some. The sample includes under 300,000 clones, approximately 83% seen only once; the top ten take approximately 10%. This specimen belongs to a study of blood T cell repertoires in COVID-19. The receptor was isolated from a woman in her 70s with acute or convalescent COVID-19. Sequencing input: peripheral blood. V gene TRBV5-1 combines with J gene TRBJ1-4; TRBD1 matches at 9 bases. The CDR3 loop reads CASSYGGTGIEKLFF. The DNA for the CDR3 is TGCGCCAGCAGCTATGGGGGGACAGGGATTGAAAAACTGTTTTTT.